This T cell receptor beta chain originates from a study of Graves' ophthalmopathy and Graves' hyperthyroidism. Across the study: Peripheral blood sampling preceded any treatment and occurred at initial diagnosis. Study results and limitations: Most expanded thyroid clonotypes above 0.001 frequency also appeared in blood.

RNA transcripts served as template for amplifying TCR beta CDR3 sequences. Scientists carried out first-round RT-PCR using HTBI primers and then a second-round multiplex PCR. Via MiXCR, TCRdb re-called the multiplex PCR reads, giving one row per CDR3 protein. This table holds approximately 700,000 distinct CDR3 sequences, about two fifths found once. Ineligible for inclusion were patients with other autoimmune diseases, uncontrolled infections, pregnancy or lactation. Patients were diagnosed from clinical symptoms, serum thyroxine, TRAb, thyroid ultrasound and orbital computed tomography. As to this clonotype: What it binds is not known.

The specimen was peripheral blood. This clonotype originated in an adult man with Graves' ophthalmopathy.

CDR3 nucleotide sequence: TGTGCCAGCAGTGAGGGGGCCGGCCGGAACACCATATATTTT. This translates into CASSEGAGRNTIYF. The chain employs TRBV2 and TRBJ1-3; possibly TRBD1 for D (6 bases). The germline gives CDR1 SNHLY, CDR2 FYNNEI. The V end lost 3 bases, the J end lost 7 bases, and 13 bases lay between the germline ends. The CDR3 is 14 amino acids. Variable domain in full (rest from reference TRBV2 and TRBJ1-3): EPEVTQTPSHQVTQMGQEVILRCVPISNHLYFYWYRQILGQKVEFLVSFYNNEISEKSEIFDDQFSVERPDGSNFTLKIRSTKLEDSAMYFCASSEGAGRNTIYFGEGSWLTVV.